Below are 4 T cell receptor beta chains sequenced from a single sample in a study of identical twins. Via MiXCR, TCRdb re-called the 5' RACE reads, giving one row per CDR3 protein. This table has about 700,000 distinct CDR3 sequences, roughly 6.2% appearing once. Sequenced sample: naive T cells sorted from blood. The receptors originated from a man aged 18 to 29 in good health.

The genes are TRBV5-1 and TRBJ2-1; D is perhaps TRBD1 (6 bases). Germline CDR1 is SGHRS and CDR2 is YFSETQ. The germline V and J ends were trimmed by 4 bases and 4 bases, with 15 bases remaining between them. The CDR3 has 15 residues. CDR3 residues: CASSPTGQRYNEQFF. In nucleotides, the CDR3 is TGCGCCAGCAGCCCCACGGGACAAAGATACAATGAGCAGTTCTTC.

The chain carries TRBV3-1 and TRBJ2-1; the D is unclear. V was pared by 4 bases and J by 8 bases, with 12 bases between. CDR1 is LGHDT and CDR2 is YNNKEL in the germline V gene (reference sequence). This CDR3 comprises 13 residues. DNA for the CDR3: TGTGCCAGCAGCCGGGCAGCTGGGGATGAGCAGTTCTTC. Its translation: CASSRAAGDEQFF.

The rearrangement joins TRBV12-3 or TRBV12-4 to TRBJ2-2, with TRBD2 identical over 12 bases. V trimming: 2 bases; J trimming: 6 bases; junction bases outside the gene matches: 4. The CDR3 covers 16 residues. The CDR3 region has the DNA TGTGCCAGCAGTTTATCTAGCGGGAGGGCCTCCGGGGAGCTGTTTTTT. It specifies CASSLSSGRASGELFF.

Only a few counts were recorded for this clonotype. The chain uses TRBV14 and TRBJ1-6, with TRBD1 matching 8 bases. The CDR3 spans 15 residues. The V gene end was trimmed by 4 bases and the J gene end by 7 bases; junction bases not matched to a gene: 6. Germline CDR1 SGHDN, CDR2 FVKESK. CDR3 coding DNA: TGTGCCAGCAGCCTAAGACAGGGGTCGAATTCACCCCTCCACTTT. Translated, it gives CASSLRQGSNSPLHF.